This T cell receptor (beta chain) emerged from a study of T cell responses to AZD1222 COVID-19 vaccine. Study-level information: Pooled in the analysis were second doses at about 4 or about 12 weeks. Broader study findings: CD4 TCRs linked to vaccination spanned spike, dominating at 160-218 and 743-854. Spike-specific TCR breadth and depth were elevated following two AZD1222 doses. White British donors predominated, females outnumbered males, and clonal diversity was possibly underestimated.

Concerning this clone: The target antigen is unknown.

V was trimmed by 4 bases and J by 6 bases, leaving 19 bases between them. Germline CDR1 is SGDLS and CDR2 is YYNGEE. CDR3 length: 15 amino acids. Here immunoSEQ multiplex PCR was the method, and the copy in TCRdb shows in-frame clones only, minus some. Counted here are 130,000 to 150,000 clones, around 90% occurring once; the ten biggest clones make up around 2.7%. The chain employs TRBV9 and TRBJ1-1; tentative D call: TRBD1 (6 bases). Material: peripheral blood, obtained on day 0 of AZD1222 vaccination. The origin of this receptor is an adult in good health. The CDR3 is CASSPPTGPGAEAFF. The CDR3 DNA follows: TGTGCCAGCAGCCCCCCCACAGGGCCGGGCGCTGAAGCTTTCTTT.